These 8 T cell receptor beta chains were all obtained from the same sample, sequenced in a study of T cell clonality in common variable immunodeficiency. Study observations and caveats: Reportedly, TCR beta sequences from common variable immunodeficiency showed fewer deletions and N-nucleotide insertions.

These TCRs' antigens remain unknown. Sequencing used immunoSEQ multiplex PCR; TCRdb keeps in-frame clones, though not all of them. The repertoire yields about 42,000 clones, none seen only once; the top ten contain roughly 6%. What was sequenced was peripheral blood mononuclear cells. These receptor sequences come from a human donor with common variable immunodeficiency.

In this sample, this clone turned up many times. The read ends 3 residues early relative to the CDR3; the germline J gene fills the gap. This sequence joins TRBV6-2 or TRBV6-3 and TRBJ2-3; possibly TRBD1 for D (6 bases). Germline assignment: CDR1 MNHEY and CDR2 SVGEGT. Trimming cost V 0 bases and J 1 base, with 14 bases left between them. There are 17 residues in the CDR3. Incomplete CDR3 DNA: TGTGCCAGCAGTTACTCGAGTTTGGGACAAGGCACAGATACG. As protein: CASSYSSLGQGTDT. The whole CDR3 is CASSYSSLGQGTDTQYF.

About this clone: The read ends 3 residues shy of where the CDR3 ends; the end is completed using the germline J gene. This chain connects TRBV19 to TRBJ2-3, with D unclear. V gave up 3 bases and J gave up 3 bases, with 10 bases separating them. The CDR3 is 14 residues long. Germline V gene sequence: CDR1 LNHDA, CDR2 SQIVND (reference sequence). The CDR3 protein is CASSIRRITDTQYF. The sequenced CDR3 bases are TGTGCCAGTAGTATTAGGCGGATAACAGATACG. The full variable domain, completed using reference TRBV19 and TRBJ2-3, is DGGITQSPKYLFRKEGQNVTLSCEQNLNHDAMYWYRQDPGQGLRLIYYSQIVNDFQKGDIAEGYSVSREKKESFPLTVTSAQKNPTAFYLCASSIRRITDTQYFGPGTRLTVL.

This clone was counted ten times or more. The CDR3 end is not reached by the read, which stops 3 residues before it; the germline J gene fills it in. J is TRBJ2-3 and V is TRBV7-7; TRBD2 aligns across 9 bases. V was pared by 2 bases and J by 5 bases, with 8 bases of the junction left unmatched. CDR3 size: 16 residues. The germline V gene has CDR1 SSHAT and CDR2 FNYEAQ (reference sequence). CDR3 residues: CASSLNAAGGEDTQYF. The sequenced CDR3 bases are TGTGCCAGCAGCTTAAATGCGGCGGGGGGGGAAGATACG.

This clone was counted a few times. The read finishes 3 residues shy of the CDR3 end, and the germline J gene is used to complete it. The chain recombines TRBV7-9 with TRBJ2-3; 8 nucleotides line up with TRBD1. CDR1 and CDR2 (germline): SEHNR, FQNEAQ (reference sequence). The V gene end was trimmed by 5 bases and the J gene end by 2 bases; junction bases not matched to a gene: 6. This CDR3 has 15 residues. This CDR3 is CASSLRQGITDTQYF. The CDR3 DNA, read in part, is TGTGCCAGCAGCCTAAGACAGGGGATCACAGATACG. The complete variable domain, with remaining parts taken from reference TRBV7-9 and TRBJ2-3, reads DTGVSQNPRHKITKRGQNVTFRCDPISEHNRLYWYRQTLGQGPEFLTYFQNEAQLEKSRLLSDRFSAERPKGSFSTLEIQRTEQGDSAMYLCASSLRQGITDTQYFGPGTRLTVL.

By frequency in the sample, this clone is medium-sized. The read stops 3 residues short of the end of the CDR3; the missing end is completed from the germline J gene. The V and J genes are TRBV18 and TRBJ2-3; TRBD1 matches at 10 bases. The CDR3 has 16 amino acids. Germline V gives CDR1 KGHSH, CDR2 LQKENI. The junction had 7 bases not matched to a gene; V was cut back by 3 bases and J by 4 bases. The CDR3 DNA, read in part, is TGTGCCAGCTCACCCCCGGGACAGGGGACGTCAGATACG. It yields the protein CASSPPGQGTSDT. The whole CDR3 reads CASSPPGQGTSDTQYF.

This clone was detected only a few times. The read ends 3 residues early relative to the CDR3; the germline J gene fills the gap. The rearrangement joins TRBV19 to TRBJ2-1; TRBD1 is a possible D gene (6 bases). V shed 10 bases and J shed 3 bases, with 16 bases lying between them. The germline V gene encodes CDR1 LNHDA and CDR2 SQIVND (reference sequence). The CDR3 covers 14 residues. CDR3 amino acids: CATLGRGRYNEQFF. CDR3 DNA (partial): TGTGCCACCCTAGGCAGGGGTCGCTACAATGAG. The whole variable domain, remainder taken from reference TRBV19 and TRBJ2-1, is DGGITQSPKYLFRKEGQNVTLSCEQNLNHDAMYWYRQDPGQGLRLIYYSQIVNDFQKGDIAEGYSVSREKKESFPLTVTSAQKNPTAFYLCATLGRGRYNEQFFGPGTRLTVL.

This clone turned up a few times. Read data end 3 residues before the CDR3 end; the end is taken from the germline J gene. This sequence joins TRBV7-2 and TRBJ2-5; D unresolved. V dropped 2 bases and J dropped 4 bases, with 5 bases sitting between them. Germline lookup yields CDR1 SGHTA and CDR2 FQGNSA. The length of the CDR3 is 12 residues. The sequenced part of the CDR3 DNA is TGTGCCAGCAGCTTAATGGCAGAGACC. It yields the protein CASSLMAET. The whole CDR3 reads CASSLMAETQYF.

This clone was observed many times. The read ends 3 residues early relative to the CDR3; the germline J gene fills the gap. The chain joins TRBV18 to TRBJ1-2; TRBD1 agrees at 7 bases. Germline V lookup: CDR1 KGHSH, CDR2 LQKENI. CDR3 length: 12 residues. V lost 5 bases to trimming and J lost 3 bases; unmatched junction nucleotides: 0. The CDR3 DNA, read in part, is TGTGCCAGCTCAGACAGGGACTATGGC. Translated: CASSDRDYG. The CDR3 in its entirety is CASSDRDYGYTF.